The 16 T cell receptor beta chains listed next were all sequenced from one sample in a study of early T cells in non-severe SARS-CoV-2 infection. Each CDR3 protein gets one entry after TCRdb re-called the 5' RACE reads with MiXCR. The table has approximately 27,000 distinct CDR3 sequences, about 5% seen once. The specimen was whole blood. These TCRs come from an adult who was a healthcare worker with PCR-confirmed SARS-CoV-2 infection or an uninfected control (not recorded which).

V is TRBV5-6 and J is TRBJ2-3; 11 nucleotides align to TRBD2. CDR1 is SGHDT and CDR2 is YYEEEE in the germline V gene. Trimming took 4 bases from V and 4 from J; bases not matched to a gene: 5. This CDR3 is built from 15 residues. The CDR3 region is CASSVTSGNADTQYF. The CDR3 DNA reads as TGTGCCAGCAGCGTGACTAGCGGGAATGCAGATACGCAGTATTTT.

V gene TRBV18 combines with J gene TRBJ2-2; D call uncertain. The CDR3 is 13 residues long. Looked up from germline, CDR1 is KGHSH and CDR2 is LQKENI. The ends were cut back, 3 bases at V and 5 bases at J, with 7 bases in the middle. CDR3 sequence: CASSPSATGELFF. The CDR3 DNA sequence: TGTGCCAGCTCACCGTCGGCGACCGGGGAGCTGTTTTTT. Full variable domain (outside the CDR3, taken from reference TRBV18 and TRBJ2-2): NAGVMQNPRHLVRRRGQEARLRCSPMKGHSHVYWYRQLPEEGLKFMVYLQKENIIDESGMPKERFSAEFPKEGPSILRIQQVVRGDSAAYFCASSPSATGELFFGEGSRLTVL.

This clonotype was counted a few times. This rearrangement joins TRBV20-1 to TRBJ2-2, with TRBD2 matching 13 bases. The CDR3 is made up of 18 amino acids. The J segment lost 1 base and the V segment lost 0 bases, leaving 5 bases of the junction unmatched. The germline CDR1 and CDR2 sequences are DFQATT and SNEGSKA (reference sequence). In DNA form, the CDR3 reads TGCAGTGCTAGAGACCTCAGACTAGCGGGAGGGAACACCGGGGAGCTGTTTTTT. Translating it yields CSARDLRLAGGNTGELFF.

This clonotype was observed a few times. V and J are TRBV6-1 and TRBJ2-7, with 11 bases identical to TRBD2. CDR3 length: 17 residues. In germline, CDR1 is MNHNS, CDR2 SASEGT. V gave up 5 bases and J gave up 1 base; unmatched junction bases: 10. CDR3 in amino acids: CASSYLSGRVQSYEQYF. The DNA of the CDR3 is TGTGCCAGCAGTTACCTTAGCGGGAGGGTACAGTCCTACGAGCAGTACTTC.

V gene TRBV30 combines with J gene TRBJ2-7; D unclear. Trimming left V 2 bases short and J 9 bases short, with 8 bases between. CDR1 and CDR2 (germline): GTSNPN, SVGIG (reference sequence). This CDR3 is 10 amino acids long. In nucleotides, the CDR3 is TGTGCCTGGAGTAGTCCGCCGCAGTACTTC. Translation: CAWSSPPQYF.

The CDR3 coding sequence is TGCGCCAGCAGTCTCCTGACAGGGGGCTCCTACGAGCAGTACTTC. It yields the protein CASSLLTGGSYEQYF. This chain links TRBV5-1 with TRBJ2-7; 9 nucleotides line up with TRBD1. Losses at the gene ends were 5 bases for V and 0 bases for J; bases not matched to a gene: 6. CDR1 and CDR2 from the germline V gene are SGHRS and YFSETQ. This CDR3 comprises 15 residues.

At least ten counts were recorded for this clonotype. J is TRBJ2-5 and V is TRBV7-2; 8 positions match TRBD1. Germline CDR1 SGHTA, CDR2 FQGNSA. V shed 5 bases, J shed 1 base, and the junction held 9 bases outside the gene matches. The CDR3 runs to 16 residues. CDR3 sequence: CASSAGFTGGQETQYF. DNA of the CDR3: TGTGCCAGCAGCGCCGGATTCACAGGGGGCCAAGAGACCCAGTACTTC. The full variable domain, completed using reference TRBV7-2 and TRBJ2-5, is GAGVSQSPSNKVTEKGKDVELRCDPISGHTALYWYRQSLGQGLEFLIYFQGNSAPDKSGLPSDRFSAERTGGSVSTLTIQRTQQEDSAVYLCASSAGFTGGQETQYFGPGTRLLVL.

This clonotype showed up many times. The CDR3 DNA reads TGCAGTGCTATGGACAGGGTGTCTTCCTATGGCTACACCTTC. Protein sequence: CSAMDRVSSYGYTF. V is TRBV20-1 and J is TRBJ1-2; TRBD1 matches 8 bases. V lost 4 bases, J lost 4 bases, and 8 bases stayed unmatched. The CDR3 runs to 14 residues. The germline CDR1 and CDR2 sequences are DFQATT and SNEGSKA (reference sequence).

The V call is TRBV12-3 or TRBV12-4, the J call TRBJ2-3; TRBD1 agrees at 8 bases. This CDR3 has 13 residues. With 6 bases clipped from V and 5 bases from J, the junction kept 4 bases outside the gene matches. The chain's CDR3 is CASSSGTGDTQYF. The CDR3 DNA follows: TGTGCCAGCAGCTCAGGGACAGGAGATACGCAGTATTTT.

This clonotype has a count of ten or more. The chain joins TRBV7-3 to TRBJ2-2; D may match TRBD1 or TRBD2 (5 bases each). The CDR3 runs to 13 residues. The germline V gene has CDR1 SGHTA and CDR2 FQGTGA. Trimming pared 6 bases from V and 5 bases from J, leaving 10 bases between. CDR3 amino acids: CASSAGRTGELFF. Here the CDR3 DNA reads TGTGCCAGCAGTGCAGGGAGAACCGGGGAGCTGTTTTTT.

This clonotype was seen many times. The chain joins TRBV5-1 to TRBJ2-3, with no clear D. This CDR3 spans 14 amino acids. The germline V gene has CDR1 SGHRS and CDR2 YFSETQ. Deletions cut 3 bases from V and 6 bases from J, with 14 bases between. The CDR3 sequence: CASSSGPFGDTQYF. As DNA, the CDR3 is TGCGCCAGCAGCTCAGGACCATTCGGTGATACGCAGTATTTT.

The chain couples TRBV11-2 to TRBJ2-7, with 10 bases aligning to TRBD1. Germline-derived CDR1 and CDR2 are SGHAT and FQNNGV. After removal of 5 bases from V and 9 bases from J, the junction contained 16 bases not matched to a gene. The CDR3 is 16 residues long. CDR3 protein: CASSPAPGQGPFGQYF. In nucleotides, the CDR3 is TGTGCCAGCAGCCCAGCGCCGGGACAGGGGCCATTTGGGCAGTACTTC.

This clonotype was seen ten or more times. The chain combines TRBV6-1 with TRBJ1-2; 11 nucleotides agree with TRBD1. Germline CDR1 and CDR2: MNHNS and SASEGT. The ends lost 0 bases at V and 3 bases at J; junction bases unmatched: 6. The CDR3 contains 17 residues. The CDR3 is CASSEAFGQGAHYGYTF. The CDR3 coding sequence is TGTGCCAGCAGTGAAGCGTTCGGACAGGGGGCCCACTATGGCTACACCTTC.

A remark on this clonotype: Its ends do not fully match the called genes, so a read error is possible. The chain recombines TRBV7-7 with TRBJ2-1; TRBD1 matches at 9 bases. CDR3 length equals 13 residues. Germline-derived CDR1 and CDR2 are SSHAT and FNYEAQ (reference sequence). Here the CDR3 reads CASSSDRGNEQFF. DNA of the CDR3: TGTGCTAGCAGCTCGGACAGGGGCAATGAGCAGTTCTTC.

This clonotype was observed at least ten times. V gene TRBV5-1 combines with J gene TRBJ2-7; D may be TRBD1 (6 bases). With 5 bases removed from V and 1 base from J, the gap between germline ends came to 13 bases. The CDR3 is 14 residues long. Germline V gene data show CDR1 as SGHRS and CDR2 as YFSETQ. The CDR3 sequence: CASSPDSLSYEQYF. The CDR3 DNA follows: TGCGCCAGCAGTCCGGACAGCCTATCCTACGAGCAGTACTTC.

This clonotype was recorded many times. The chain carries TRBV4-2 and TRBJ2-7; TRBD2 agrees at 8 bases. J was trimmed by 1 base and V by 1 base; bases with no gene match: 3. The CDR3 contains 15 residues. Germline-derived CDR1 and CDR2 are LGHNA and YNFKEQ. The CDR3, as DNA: TGTGCCAGCAGCCAAGGGCTAGCGGGTTCCTACGAGCAGTACTTC. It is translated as CASSQGLAGSYEQYF.